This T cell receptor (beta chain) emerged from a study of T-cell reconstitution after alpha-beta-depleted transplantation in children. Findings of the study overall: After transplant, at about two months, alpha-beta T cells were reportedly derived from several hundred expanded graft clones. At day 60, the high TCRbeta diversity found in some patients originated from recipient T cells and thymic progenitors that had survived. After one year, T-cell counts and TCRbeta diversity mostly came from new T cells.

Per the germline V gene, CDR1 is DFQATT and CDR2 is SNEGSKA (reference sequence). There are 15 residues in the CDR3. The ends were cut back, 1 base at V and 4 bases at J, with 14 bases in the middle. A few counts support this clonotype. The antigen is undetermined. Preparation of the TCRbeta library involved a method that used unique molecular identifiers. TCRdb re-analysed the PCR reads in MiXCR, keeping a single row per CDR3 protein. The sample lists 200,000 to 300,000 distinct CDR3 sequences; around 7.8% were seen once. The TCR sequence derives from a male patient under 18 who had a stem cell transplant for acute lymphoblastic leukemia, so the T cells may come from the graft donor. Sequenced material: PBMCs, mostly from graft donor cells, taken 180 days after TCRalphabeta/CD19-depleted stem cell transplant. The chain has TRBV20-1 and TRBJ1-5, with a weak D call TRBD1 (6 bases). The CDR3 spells CSARARGDLNQPQHF. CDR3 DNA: TGCAGTGCTAGAGCTAGGGGGGACCTAAATCAGCCCCAGCATTTT.